The present T cell receptor (beta chain) was sequenced within a study of blood T cell repertoires in COVID-19. On the study more broadly: From the United States, Italy and Spain came samples of acute and convalescent COVID-19. The analysed material was cDNA or gDNA that came from T cells, B-cell-depleted T cells, or PBMCs.

In the authors' workflow: Reference gene primer amplification yielded estimated nucleated cell counts. The table came from immunoSEQ multiplex PCR; TCRdb's copy has only in-frame clones and leaves some out. D and trimming were read from the DNA, whereas the V and J calls and clone size are those reported in that table. Of roughly 140,000 clones in the sample, 79% are singletons; the top ten hold roughly 8.7%. The CDR3 length is 15 residues. CDR1 and CDR2 from the germline V gene are LNHDA and SQIVND (reference sequence). Trimming removed 6 bases from V and 0 bases from J; junction bases left unmatched: 5.

The sequencing sample was made of peripheral blood. This TCR was sampled from a man in his forties or fifties with active or convalescent COVID-19. V usage is TRBV19 and J usage is TRBJ1-5; 7 nucleotides agree with TRBD1. CDR3 amino acids: CASRTGDYSNQPQHF. The CDR3 DNA sequence: TGTGCCAGTAGAACAGGGGATTATAGCAATCAGCCCCAGCATTTT.